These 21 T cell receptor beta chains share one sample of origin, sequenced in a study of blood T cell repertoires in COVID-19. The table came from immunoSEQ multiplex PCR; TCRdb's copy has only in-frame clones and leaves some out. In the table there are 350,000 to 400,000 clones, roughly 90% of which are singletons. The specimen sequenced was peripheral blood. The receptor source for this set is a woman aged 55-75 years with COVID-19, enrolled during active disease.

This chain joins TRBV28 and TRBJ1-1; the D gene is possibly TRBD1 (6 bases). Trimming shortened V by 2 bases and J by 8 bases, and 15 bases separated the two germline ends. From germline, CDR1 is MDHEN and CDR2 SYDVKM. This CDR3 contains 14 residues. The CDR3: CASSLGQGRGEAFF. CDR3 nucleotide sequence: TGTGCCAGCAGTTTAGGTCAGGGGAGGGGGGAAGCTTTCTTT.

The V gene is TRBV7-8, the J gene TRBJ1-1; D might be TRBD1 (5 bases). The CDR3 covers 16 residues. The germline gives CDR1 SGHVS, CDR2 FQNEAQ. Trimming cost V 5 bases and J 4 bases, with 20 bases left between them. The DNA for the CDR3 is TGTGCCAGCAGCAGCCTACTCTCATCTGGGGCCACTGAAGCTTTCTTT. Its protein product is CASSSLLSSGATEAFF. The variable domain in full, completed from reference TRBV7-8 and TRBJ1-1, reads GAGVSQSPRYKVAKRGQDVALRCDPISGHVSLFWYQQALGQGPEFLTYFQNEAQLDKSGLPSDRFFAERPEGSVSTLKIQRTQQEDSAVYLCASSSLLSSGATEAFFGQGTRLTVV.

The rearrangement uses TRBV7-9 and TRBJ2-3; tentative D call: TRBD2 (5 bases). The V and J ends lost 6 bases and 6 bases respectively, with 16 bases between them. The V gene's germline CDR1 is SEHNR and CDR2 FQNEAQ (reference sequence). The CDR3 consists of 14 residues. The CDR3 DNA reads TGTGCCAGCAGTTCGCCGGGGAGTTTGGATACGCAGTATTTT. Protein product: CASSSPGSLDTQYF.

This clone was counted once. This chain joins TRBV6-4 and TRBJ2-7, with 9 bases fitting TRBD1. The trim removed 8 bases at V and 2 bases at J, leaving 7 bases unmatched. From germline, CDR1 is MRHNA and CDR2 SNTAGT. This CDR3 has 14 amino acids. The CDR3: CASGRDRATYEQYF. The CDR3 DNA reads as TGTGCCAGCGGCCGGGACAGGGCTACCTACGAGCAGTACTTC.

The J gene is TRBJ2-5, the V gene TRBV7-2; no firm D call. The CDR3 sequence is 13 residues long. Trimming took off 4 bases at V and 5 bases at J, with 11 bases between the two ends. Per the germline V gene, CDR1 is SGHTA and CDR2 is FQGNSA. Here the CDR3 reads CASSSRRGETQYF. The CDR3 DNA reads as TGTGCCAGCAGCTCTAGACGTGGTGAGACCCAGTACTTC.

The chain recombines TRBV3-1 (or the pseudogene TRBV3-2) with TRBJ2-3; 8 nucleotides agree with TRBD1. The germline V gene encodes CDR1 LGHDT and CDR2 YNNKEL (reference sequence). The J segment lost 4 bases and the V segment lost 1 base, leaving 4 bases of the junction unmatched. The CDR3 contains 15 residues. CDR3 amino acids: CASSQVGTGADTQYF. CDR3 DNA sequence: TGTGCCAGCAGCCAAGTGGGGACAGGAGCAGATACGCAGTATTTT.

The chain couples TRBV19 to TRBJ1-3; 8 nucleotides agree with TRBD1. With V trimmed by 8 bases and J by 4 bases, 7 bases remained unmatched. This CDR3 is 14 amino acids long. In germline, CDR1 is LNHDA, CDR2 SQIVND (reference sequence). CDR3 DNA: TGTGCCAGTGGACTGGGACAGGTCGGAAACACCATATATTTT. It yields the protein CASGLGQVGNTIYF.

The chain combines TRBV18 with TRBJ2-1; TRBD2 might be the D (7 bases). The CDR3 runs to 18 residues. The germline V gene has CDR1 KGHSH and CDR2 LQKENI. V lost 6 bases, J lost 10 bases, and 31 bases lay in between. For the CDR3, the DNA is TGTGCCAGCTCGCTGCTCCGGGGAGGGGGGAGAATGTTAAACGAGCAGTTCTTC. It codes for CASSLLRGGGRMLNEQFF.

CDR3 in DNA: TGTGCCAGCAGTGAACGGGGGGTGTATGGCTACACCTTC. It encodes CASSERGVYGYTF. The chain is built from TRBV6-1 and TRBJ1-2, with D perhaps matching TRBD1 (5 bases). CDR3 length: 13 residues. From germline, CDR1 is MNHNS and CDR2 SASEGT. Between the trimmed V and J ends, which lost 2 bases and 5 bases, there was a span of 9 bases.

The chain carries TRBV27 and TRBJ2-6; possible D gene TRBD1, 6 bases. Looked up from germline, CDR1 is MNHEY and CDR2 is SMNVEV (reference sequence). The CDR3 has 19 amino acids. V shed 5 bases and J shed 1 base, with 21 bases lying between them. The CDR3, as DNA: TGTGCCAGCAGTCCAAGGTCTTGGGACACCTCGTCTGGGGCCAACGTCCTGACTTTC. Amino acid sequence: CASSPRSWDTSSGANVLTF.

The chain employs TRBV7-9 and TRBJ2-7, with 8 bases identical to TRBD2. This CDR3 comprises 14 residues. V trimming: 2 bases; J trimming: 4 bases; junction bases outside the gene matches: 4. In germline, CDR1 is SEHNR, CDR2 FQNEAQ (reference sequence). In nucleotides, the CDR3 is TGTGCCAGCAGCTTAAGCGGGGGACCGTACGAGCAGTACTTC. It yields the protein CASSLSGGPYEQYF.

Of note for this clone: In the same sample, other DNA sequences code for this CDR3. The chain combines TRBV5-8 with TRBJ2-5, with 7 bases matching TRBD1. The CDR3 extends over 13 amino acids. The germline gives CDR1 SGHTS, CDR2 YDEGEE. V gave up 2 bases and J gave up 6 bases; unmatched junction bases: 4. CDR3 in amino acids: CASSFDREKTQYF. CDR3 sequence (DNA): TGTGCCAGCAGCTTCGACAGGGAGAAGACCCAGTACTTC.

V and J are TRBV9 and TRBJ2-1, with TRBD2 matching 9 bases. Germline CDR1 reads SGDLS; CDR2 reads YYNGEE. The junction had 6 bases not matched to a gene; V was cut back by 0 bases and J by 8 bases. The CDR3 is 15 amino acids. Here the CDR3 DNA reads TGTGCCAGCAGCGTAGTGAGCGGGGGGAGCGATGAGCAGTTCTTC. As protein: CASSVVSGGSDEQFF.

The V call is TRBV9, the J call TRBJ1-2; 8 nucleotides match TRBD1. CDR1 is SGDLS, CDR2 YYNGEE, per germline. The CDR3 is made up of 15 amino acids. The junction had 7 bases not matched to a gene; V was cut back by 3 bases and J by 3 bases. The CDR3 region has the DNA TGTGCCAGCAGCGAAGGACAGGGAGATCACTATGGCTACACCTTC. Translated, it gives CASSEGQGDHYGYTF.

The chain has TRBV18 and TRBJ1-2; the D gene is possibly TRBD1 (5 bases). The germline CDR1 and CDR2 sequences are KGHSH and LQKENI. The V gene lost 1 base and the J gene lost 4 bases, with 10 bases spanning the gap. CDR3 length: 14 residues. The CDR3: CASSPLDSIYGYTF. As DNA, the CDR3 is TGTGCCAGCTCACCACTCGACAGTATCTATGGCTACACCTTC.

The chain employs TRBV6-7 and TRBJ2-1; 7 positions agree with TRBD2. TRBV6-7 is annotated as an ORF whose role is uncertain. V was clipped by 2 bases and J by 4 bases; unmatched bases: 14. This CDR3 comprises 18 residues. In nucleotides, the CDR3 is TGTGCCAGCAGTTACCCCCCACCGGTAGCGGGTTTTTACAATGAGCAGTTCTTC. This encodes CASSYPPPVAGFYNEQFF.

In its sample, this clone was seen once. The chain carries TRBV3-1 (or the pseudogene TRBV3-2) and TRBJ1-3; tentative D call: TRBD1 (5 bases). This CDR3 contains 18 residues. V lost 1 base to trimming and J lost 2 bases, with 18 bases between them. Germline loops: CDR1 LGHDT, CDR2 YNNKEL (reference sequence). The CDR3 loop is CASSQANGRGRPGNTIYF. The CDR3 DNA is TGTGCCAGCAGCCAAGCCAACGGTAGGGGAAGGCCTGGAAACACCATATATTTT.

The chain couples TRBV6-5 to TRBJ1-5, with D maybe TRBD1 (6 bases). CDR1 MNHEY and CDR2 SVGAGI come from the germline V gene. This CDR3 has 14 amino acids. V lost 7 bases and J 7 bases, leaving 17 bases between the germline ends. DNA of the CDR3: TGTGCCAGCAATCCTACAGGGATGGGGCAGCCCCAGCATTTT. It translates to CASNPTGMGQPQHF.

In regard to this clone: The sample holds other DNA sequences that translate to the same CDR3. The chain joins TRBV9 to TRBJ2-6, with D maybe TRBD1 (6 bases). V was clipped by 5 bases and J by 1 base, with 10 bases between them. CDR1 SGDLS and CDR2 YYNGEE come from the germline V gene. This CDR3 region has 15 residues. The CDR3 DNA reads TGTGCCAGCAGTGTCCAGGGGTCTGGGGCCAACGTCCTGACTTTC. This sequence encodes CASSVQGSGANVLTF. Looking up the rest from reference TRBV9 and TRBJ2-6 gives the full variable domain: DSGVTQTPKHLITATGQRVTLRCSPRSGDLSVYWYQQSLDQGLQFLIQYYNGEERAKGNILERFSAQQFPDLHSELNLSSLELGDSALYFCASSVQGSGANVLTFGAGSRLTVL.

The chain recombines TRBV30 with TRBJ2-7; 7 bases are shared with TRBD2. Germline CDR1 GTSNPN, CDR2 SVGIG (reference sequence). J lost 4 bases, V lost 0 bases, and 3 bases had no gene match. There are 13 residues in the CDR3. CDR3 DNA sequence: TGTGCCTGGAGTGTCGGGGGGAATTACGAGCAGTACTTC. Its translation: CAWSVGGNYEQYF.

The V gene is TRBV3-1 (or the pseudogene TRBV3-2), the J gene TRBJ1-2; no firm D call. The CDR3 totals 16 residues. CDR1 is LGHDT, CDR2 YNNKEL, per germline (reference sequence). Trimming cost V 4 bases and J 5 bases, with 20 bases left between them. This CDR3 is CASSRGVANIGYGYTF. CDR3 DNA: TGTGCCAGCAGCCGTGGAGTCGCTAACATCGGTTATGGCTACACCTTC.